The 5 T cell receptor beta chains presented below share a single source sample, sequenced in a study of blood T cell repertoires in COVID-19. Generated by immunoSEQ multiplex PCR, the TCRdb table keeps only in-frame clones and is missing some. The sample consists of approximately 88,000 clones, around 80% of them appearing once. Sequences were obtained from peripheral blood. The receptor set was obtained from a human donor in a cohort sampled during active COVID-19.

J is TRBJ2-3 and V is TRBV5-1; D possibly corresponds to TRBD1 (6 bases). Between the trimmed V and J ends, which lost 1 base and 0 bases, there was a span of 12 bases. The CDR3 has 16 amino acids. Germline CDR1 and CDR2: SGHRS and YFSETQ. As DNA, the CDR3 is TGCGCCAGCAGCTTGCGCCGACAGGCTAGCACAGATACGCAGTATTTT. It specifies CASSLRRQASTDTQYF.

The V and J genes are TRBV6-1 and TRBJ2-7; D not resolved. The CDR3 is 13 amino acids. From germline, CDR1 is MNHNS and CDR2 SASEGT. V was clipped by 0 bases and J by 8 bases, with 11 bases between them. CDR3 region: CASSEAPSVQQYF. As DNA, the CDR3 is TGTGCCAGCAGTGAAGCCCCCTCTGTTCAGCAGTACTTC.

This CDR3 is CASSFRDRNTGELFF. In DNA form, the CDR3 reads TGTGCCAGCAGCTTCCGGGACAGAAACACCGGGGAGCTGTTTTTT. The gene calls are TRBV5-6 and TRBJ2-2; 7 bases map to TRBD1. The germline V gene has CDR1 SGHDT and CDR2 YYEEEE. With V trimmed by 2 bases and J by 2 bases, 3 bases remained unmatched. The CDR3 covers 15 residues.

The table lists this clone with a few counts. The V and J genes are TRBV18 and TRBJ1-1, with 9 nucleotides matching TRBD1. With V trimmed by 1 base and J by 0 bases, 3 bases remained unmatched. CDR3 length: 16 amino acids. The V gene's germline CDR1 is KGHSH and CDR2 LQKENI. The DNA of the CDR3 is TGTGCCAGCTCACCACAGGGACAGGGCATGAACACTGAAGCTTTCTTT. Translation gives CASSPQGQGMNTEAFF.

The J gene is TRBJ2-7, the V gene TRBV29-1; tentative D call: TRBD1 (5 bases). V lost 4 bases to trimming and J lost 1 base, with 17 bases between them. In germline, CDR1 is SQVTM, CDR2 ANQGSEA. This CDR3 comprises 15 residues. The chain's CDR3 is CSVVSQGAISYEQYF. The CDR3 nucleotides read TGCAGCGTTGTTTCTCAAGGGGCGATTTCCTACGAGCAGTACTTC.